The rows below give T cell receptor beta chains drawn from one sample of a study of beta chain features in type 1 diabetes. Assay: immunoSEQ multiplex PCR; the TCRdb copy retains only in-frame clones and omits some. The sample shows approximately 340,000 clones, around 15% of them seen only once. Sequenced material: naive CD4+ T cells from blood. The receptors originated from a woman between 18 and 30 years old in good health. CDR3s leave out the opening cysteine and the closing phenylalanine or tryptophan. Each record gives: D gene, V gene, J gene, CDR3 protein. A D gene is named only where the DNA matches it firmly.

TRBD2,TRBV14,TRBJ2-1,ASSLLAVNNEQF
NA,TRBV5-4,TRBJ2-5,ASSENQGHIETQY
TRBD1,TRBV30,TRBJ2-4,AWSLTGLYFIQY
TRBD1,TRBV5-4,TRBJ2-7,ASSFRDRGDEQY
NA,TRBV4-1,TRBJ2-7,ASSQFPRYEQY
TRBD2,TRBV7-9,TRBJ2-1,ASRSLAGEQF
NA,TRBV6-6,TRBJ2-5,ASSYPGIGETQY
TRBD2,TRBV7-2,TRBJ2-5,ASSTPTSALRVETQY
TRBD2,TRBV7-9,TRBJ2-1,GTRHSTSGNEQF
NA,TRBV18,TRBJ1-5,ASSPSPQGYNQPQH
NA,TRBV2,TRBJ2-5,ASSEQEETQY
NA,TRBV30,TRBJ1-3,AWSVSRSGNTIY